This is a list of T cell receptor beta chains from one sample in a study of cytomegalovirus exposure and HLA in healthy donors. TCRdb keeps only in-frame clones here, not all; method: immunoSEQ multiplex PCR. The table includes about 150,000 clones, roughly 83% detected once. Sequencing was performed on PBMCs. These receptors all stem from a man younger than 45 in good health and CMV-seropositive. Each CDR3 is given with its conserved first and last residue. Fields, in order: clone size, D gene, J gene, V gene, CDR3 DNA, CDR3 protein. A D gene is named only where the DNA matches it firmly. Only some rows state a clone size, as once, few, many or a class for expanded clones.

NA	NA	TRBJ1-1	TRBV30	TGTGCCTGGGGGGAATCCGGGATGTTGCTTGGTGAAGCTTTCTTT	CAWGESGMLLGEAFF
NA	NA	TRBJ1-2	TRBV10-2	TGCGCCAGCAGTGAGCCGGCGGGACTTCCTAACTATGGCTACACCTTC	CASSEPAGLPNYGYTF
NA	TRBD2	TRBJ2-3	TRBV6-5	TGTGCCAGCTACGACAGCGGGGCCGGAGATACGCAGTATTTT	CASYDSGAGDTQYF
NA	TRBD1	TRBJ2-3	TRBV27	TGTGCCAGCAGCGCCGACAGGGCACTGGTACTTTTT	CASSADRALVLF
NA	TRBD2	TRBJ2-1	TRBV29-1	TGCAGCGTACGGACTAGCGGAAGTAGGAATGAGCAGTTCTTC	CSVRTSGSRNEQFF
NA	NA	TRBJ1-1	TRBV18	TGTGCCAGCTCACCACCCTCGGGTGGCACTGAAGCTTTCTTT	CASSPPSGGTEAFF
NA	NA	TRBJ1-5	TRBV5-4	TGTGCCAGCAGCTGCCGGGGGGACGGCAAGAGGTGGCCCCAGCATTTT	CASSCRGDGKRWPQHF
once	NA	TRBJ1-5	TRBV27	TGTGCCAGCAGTTTAAGCAGGGCAGATAGCAATCAGCCCCAGCATTTT	CASSLSRADSNQPQHF
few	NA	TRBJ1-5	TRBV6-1	TGTGCCAGCAGTGTTGAAGGGGTGAGAAATCAGCCCCAGCATTTT	CASSVEGVRNQPQHF
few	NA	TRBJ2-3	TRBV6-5	TGTGCCAGCAGTGAAGCGGATGCCCCGGGTTTT	CASSEADAPGF
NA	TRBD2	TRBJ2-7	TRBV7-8	TGTGCCAGTTTACTAGCGGGGAAGGACGAGCAGTACTTC	CASLLAGKDEQYF
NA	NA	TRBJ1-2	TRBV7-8	TGTGCCAGCAGTACGAGAGACTATGGCTACACCTTC	CASSTRDYGYTF
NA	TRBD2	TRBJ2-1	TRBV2	TGTGCCAGCAGTTCCCCTCTAGCGGGGGGAGACAATGAGCAGTTCTTC	CASSSPLAGGDNEQFF
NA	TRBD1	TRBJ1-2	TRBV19	TGTGCCAGTAGCCACCCAGGGACAGGGGGTGGCTACACCTTC	CASSHPGTGGGYTF
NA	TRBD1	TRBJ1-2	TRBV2	TGTGCCAGCAGTGAGGGACAGGGCCCGAGCTTCTATGGCTACACCTTC	CASSEGQGPSFYGYTF
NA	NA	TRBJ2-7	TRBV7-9	TGTGCCAGCAGCTCCCCTAACGGGGGGCGCTACGAGCAGTACTTC	CASSSPNGGRYEQYF
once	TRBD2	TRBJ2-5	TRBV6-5	TGTGCCAGCAGTTATGGGGCTAGCGGGTCCAGGGAGCAGTACTTC	CASSYGASGSREQYF
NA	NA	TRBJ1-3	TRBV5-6	TGTGCCAGCAGCTTCCAGGGTCAGCTCTCTGGAAACACCATATATTTT	CASSFQGQLSGNTIYF
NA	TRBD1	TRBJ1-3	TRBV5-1	TGCGCCAGCAGACCCGGGACAGGGAGTTCAAACACCATATATTTT	CASRPGTGSSNTIYF
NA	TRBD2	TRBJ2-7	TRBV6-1	TGTGCCAGCCGGCTCGGCGGGAGGTTCTACGAGCAGTACTTC	CASRLGGRFYEQYF
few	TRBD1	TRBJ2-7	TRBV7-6	TGTGCCAGCAGCTTAGATTCAGGGGGTGAGCAGTACTTC	CASSLDSGGEQYF
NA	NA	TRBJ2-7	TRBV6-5	TGTGCCAGCACTCCGGAAGGCGACTCCTACGAGCAGTACTTC	CASTPEGDSYEQYF
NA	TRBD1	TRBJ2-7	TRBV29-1	TGCAGCGTTGTAAGGACAGGGTCCTACGAGCAGTACTTC	CSVVRTGSYEQYF
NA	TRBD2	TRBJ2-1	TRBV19	TGTGCCAGCAGTGGGACTAGCGGGGGAAGCTCCTACAATGAGCAGTTCTTC	CASSGTSGGSSYNEQFF
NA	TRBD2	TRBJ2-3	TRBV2	TGTGCCAGCAGTGGAGCGGGGCTTTCCACAGATACGCAGTATTTT	CASSGAGLSTDTQYF
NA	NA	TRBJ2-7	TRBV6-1	TGTGCCAGCAGGGACTCGAACTCCTACGAGCAGTACTTC	CASRDSNSYEQYF
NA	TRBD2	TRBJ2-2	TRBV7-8	TGTGCCAGCAGCTTAGCGTGGCGGGAGAGAAACACCGGGGAGCTGTTTTTT	CASSLAWRERNTGELFF
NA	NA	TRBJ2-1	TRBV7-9	TGTGCCAGCAGCTTGGGGAGAGACGGTCACAATGAGCAGTTCTTC	CASSLGRDGHNEQFF
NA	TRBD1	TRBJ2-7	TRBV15	TGTGCCACCAGCAGGGGCAGGGGACAGGACGAGCAGTACTTC	CATSRGRGQDEQYF
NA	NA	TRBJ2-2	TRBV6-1	TGTGCCAGCAGGGGCGGGAACGGTATCACCGGGGAGCTGTTTTTT	CASRGGNGITGELFF
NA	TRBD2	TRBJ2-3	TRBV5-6	TGTGCCAGCAGCCCTCCCGGGGGGGCGGTAGATACGCAGTATTTT	CASSPPGGAVDTQYF
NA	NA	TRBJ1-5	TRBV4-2	TGTGCCAGCAGCCAAAAAGGAGGCCCTTACAATCAGCCCCAGCATTTT	CASSQKGGPYNQPQHF
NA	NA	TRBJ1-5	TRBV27	TGTGCCAGCAGTTTCGGGGGGGATCAGCCCCAGCATTTT	CASSFGGDQPQHF
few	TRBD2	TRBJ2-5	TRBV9	TGTGCCAGCAGCCCCGGGACTAGCGGTCTCTCGGAGACCCAGTACTTC	CASSPGTSGLSETQYF
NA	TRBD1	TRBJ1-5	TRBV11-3	TGTGCCAGCAGCTCCCGGGACAGTGATAGCAATCAGCCCCAGCATTTT	CASSSRDSDSNQPQHF
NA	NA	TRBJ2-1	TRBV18	TGTGCCAGCTCACTCCGGACTGACTTCAATGAGCAGTTCTTC	CASSLRTDFNEQFF
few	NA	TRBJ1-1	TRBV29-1	TGCAGCGTTGAATGGCAGCGAACCACTGAAGCTTTCTTT	CSVEWQRTTEAFF
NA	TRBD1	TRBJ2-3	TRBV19	TGTGCCAGTAGCCCCCGTAAGAGACAGGGGCCTGGTTATACGCAGTATTTT	CASSPRKRQGPGYTQYF
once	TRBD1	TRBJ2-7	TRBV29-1	TGCAGCGTCCCGGGACAGGGGTCCTACGAGCAGTACTTC	CSVPGQGSYEQYF
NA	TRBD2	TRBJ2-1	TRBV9	TGTGCCAGCAGCTCCCATCTTGACAGCGGGAGATACAATGAGCAGTTCTTC	CASSSHLDSGRYNEQFF